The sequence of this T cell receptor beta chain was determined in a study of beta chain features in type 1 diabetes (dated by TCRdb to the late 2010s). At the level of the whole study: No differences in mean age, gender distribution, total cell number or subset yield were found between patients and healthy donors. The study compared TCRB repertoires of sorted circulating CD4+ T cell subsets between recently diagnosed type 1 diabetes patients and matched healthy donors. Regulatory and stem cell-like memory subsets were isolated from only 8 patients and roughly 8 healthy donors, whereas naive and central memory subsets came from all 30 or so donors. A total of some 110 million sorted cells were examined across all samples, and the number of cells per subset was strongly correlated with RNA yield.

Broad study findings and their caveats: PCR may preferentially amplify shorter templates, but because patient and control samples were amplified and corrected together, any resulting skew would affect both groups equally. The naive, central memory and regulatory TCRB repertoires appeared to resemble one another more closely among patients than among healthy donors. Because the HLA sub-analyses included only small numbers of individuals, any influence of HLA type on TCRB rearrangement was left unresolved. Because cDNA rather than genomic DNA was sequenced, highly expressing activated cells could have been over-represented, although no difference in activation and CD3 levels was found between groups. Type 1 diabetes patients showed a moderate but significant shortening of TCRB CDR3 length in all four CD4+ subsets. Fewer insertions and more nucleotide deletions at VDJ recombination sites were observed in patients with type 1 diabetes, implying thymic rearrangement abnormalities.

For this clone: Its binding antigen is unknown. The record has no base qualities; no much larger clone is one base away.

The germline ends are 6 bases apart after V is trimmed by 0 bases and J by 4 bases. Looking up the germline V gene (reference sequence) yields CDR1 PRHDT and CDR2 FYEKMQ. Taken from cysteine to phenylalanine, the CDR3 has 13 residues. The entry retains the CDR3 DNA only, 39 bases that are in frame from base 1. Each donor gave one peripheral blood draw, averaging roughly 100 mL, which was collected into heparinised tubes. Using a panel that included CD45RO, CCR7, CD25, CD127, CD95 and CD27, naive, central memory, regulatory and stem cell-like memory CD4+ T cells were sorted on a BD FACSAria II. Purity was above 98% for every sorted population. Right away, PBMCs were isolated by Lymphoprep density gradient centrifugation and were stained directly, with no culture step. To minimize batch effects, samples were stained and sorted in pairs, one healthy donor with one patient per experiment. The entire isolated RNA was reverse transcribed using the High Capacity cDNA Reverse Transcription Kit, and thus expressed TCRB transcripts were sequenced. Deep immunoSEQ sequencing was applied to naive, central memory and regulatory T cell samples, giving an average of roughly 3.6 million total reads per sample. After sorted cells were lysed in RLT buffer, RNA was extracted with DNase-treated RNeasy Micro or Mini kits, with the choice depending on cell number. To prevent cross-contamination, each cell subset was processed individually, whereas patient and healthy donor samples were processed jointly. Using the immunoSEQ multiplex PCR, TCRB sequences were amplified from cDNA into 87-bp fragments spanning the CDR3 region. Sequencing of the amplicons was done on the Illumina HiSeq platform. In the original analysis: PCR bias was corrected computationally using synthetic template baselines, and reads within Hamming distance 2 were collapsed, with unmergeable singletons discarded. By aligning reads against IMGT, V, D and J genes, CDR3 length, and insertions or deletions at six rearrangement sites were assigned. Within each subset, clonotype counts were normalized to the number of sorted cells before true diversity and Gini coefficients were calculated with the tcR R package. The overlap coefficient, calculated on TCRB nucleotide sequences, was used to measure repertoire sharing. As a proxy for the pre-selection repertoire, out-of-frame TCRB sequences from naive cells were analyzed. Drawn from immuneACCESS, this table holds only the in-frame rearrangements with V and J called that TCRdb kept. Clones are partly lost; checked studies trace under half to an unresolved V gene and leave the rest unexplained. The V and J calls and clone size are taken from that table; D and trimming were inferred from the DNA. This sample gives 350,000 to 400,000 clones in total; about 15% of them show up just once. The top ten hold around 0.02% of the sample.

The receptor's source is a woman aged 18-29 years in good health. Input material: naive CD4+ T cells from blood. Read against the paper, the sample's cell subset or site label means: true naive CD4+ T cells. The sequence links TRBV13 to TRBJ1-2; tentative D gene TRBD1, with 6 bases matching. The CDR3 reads CASSLGRGYGYTF. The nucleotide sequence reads TGTGCCAGCAGCTTAGGCAGGGGCTATGGCTACACCTTC.